This TCR beta chain appears in the sequencing data of a study of T cell responses to AZD1222 COVID-19 vaccine. Study findings and constraints: Donors in the cohort were predominantly white British and more often female, and clonal diversity was possibly underestimated. All repertoire sampling was performed exclusively after the peak T cell response. Per reports, nearly half of all spike-specific TCRs target regions that are unmutated in variants. Vaccine-related CD4 TCRs covered spike, predominating at 160-218 and 743-854.

The V and J ends lost 1 base and 6 bases respectively, with 7 bases between them. Looked up from germline, CDR1 is GTSNPN and CDR2 is SVGIG (reference sequence). This CDR3 comprises 13 residues. As regards this clone: Its antigen is undetermined.

Data came from immunoSEQ multiplex PCR; TCRdb stores just in-frame clones and leaves some out. The sample holds some 190,000 clones; about nine tenths are singletons and the top ten take approximately 1.9%. The source was peripheral blood, collected 28 days after the second AZD1222 dose. The rearrangement uses TRBV30 and TRBJ1-6, with unresolved D. The sequence came from an adult who received the AZD1222 COVID-19 vaccine. CDR3 bases: TGTGCCTGGAGTGAGGAGATTAATTCACCCCTCCACTTT. This encodes CAWSEEINSPLHF.